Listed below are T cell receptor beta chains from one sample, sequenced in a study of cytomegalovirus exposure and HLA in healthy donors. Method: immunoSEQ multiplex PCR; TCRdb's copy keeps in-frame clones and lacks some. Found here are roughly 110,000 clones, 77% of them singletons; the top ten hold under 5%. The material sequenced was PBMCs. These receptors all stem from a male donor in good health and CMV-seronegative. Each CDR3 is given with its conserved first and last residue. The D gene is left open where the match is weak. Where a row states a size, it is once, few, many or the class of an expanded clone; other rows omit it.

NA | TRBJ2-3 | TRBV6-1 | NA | CAIKPPLAGTDTQYF | TGTGCCATCAAACCACCATTAGCGGGCACAGATACGCAGTATTTT
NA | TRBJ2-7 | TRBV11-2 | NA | CASSFGLPTYEQYF | TGTGCCAGCAGCTTTGGACTACCAACCTACGAGCAGTACTTC
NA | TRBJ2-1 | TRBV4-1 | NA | CASSRSGSSYNEQFF | TGCGCCAGCAGCCGTAGCGGTAGCTCCTACAATGAGCAGTTCTTC
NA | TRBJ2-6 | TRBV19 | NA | CASSPADRATSGANVLTF | TGTGCCAGTAGCCCCGCCGACAGAGCGACCTCTGGGGCCAACGTCCTGACTTTC
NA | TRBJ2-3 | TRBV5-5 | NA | CASSLARSRNTDTQYF | TGTGCCAGCAGCTTGGCCCGTAGCCGGAACACAGATACGCAGTATTTT
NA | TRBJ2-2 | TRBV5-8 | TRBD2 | CASGRRSGRPSTGELFF | TGTGCCAGCGGAAGGCGCAGCGGGAGACCCAGCACCGGGGAGCTGTTTTTT
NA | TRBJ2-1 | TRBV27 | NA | CASRPPGHQYLNEQFF | TGTGCCAGCAGACCTCCGGGACACCAATATCTCAATGAGCAGTTCTTC
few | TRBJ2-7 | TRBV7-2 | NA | CASSLLTVSYEQYF | TGTGCCAGCAGCCTACTGACAGTCTCCTACGAGCAGTACTTC
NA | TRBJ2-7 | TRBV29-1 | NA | CSVEDHGYEQYF | TGCAGCGTTGAAGATCACGGCTACGAGCAGTACTTC
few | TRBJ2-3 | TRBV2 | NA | CASSGLRTDTQYF | TGTGCCAGCAGCGGACTACGCACAGATACGCAGTATTTT
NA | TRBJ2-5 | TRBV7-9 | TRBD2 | CASSATSGRGETQYF | TGTGCCAGCAGCGCCACTAGCGGGAGGGGTGAGACCCAGTACTTC
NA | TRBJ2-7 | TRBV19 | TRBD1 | CASSIWDSGSYEQYF | TGTGCCAGTAGTATTTGGGACAGCGGATCCTACGAGCAGTACTTC
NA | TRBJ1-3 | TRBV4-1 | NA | CASSQQPGRLISGNTIYF | TGCGCCAGCAGCCAACAACCAGGCCGGCTCATCAGTGGAAACACCATATATTTT
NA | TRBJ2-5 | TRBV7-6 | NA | CASSFGQQETQYF | TGTGCCAGCAGCTTTGGCCAGCAAGAGACCCAGTACTTC
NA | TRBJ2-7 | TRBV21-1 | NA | CASSKITGQGPTSGRPNEQYF | TGTGCCAGCAGCAAGATCACCGGACAGGGGCCGACTAGCGGGAGACCGAACGAGCAGTACTTC
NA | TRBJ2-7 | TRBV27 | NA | CASRTGSSYEQYF | TGTGCCAGCAGAACAGGTTCCTCCTACGAGCAGTACTTC
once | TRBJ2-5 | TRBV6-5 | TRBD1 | CASSHEATGGETQYF | TGTGCCAGCAGTCACGAGGCGACAGGGGGAGAGACCCAGTACTTC
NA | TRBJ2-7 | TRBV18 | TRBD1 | CASSTTGGAGYEQYF | TGTGCCAGCTCAACCACAGGGGGCGCCGGCTACGAGCAGTACTTC
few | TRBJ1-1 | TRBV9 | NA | CASSVGPRNTEAFF | TGTGCCAGCAGCGTAGGTCCTAGAAACACTGAAGCTTTCTTT
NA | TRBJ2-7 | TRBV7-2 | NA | CASSLTYEQYF | TGTGCCAGCAGCTTAACGTACGAGCAGTACTTC
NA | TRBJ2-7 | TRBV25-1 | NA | CASSDSYRDYEQYF | TGTGCCAGCAGTGATTCATACAGAGACTACGAGCAGTACTTC
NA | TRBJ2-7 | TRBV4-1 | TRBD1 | CASSLTTGNYEQYF | TGCGCCAGCAGCCTTACGACAGGGAACTACGAGCAGTACTTC
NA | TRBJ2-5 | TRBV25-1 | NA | CASSVIGATQETQYF | TGTGCCAGCAGTGTAATAGGGGCTACACAAGAGACCCAGTACTTC
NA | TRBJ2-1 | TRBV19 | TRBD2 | CASRKREGYNEQFF | TGTGCCAGTAGGAAGCGGGAGGGCTACAATGAGCAGTTCTTC
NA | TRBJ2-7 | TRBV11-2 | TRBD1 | CASSPLRDRGPLGVYEQYF | TGTGCCAGCAGCCCATTGCGGGACAGGGGCCCCTTAGGAGTATACGAGCAGTACTTC
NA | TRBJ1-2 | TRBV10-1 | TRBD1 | CASSEGQGTYGYTF | TGCGCCAGCAGTGAGGGACAGGGAACTTATGGCTACACCTTC
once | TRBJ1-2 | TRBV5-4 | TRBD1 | CASSLKGTGSYGYTF | TGTGCCAGCAGCTTGAAGGGGACAGGATCTTATGGCTACACCTTC
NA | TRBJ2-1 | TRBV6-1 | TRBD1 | CASREGTGGYNEQFF | TGTGCCAGCAGGGAGGGGACAGGGGGCTACAATGAGCAGTTCTTC
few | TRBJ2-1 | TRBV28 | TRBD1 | CASSFPFVQGAGNEQFF | TGTGCCAGCAGTTTTCCCTTCGTGCAGGGGGCGGGCAATGAGCAGTTCTTC
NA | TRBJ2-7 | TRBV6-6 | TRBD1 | CASSSPDRGHEQYF | TGTGCCAGCAGTTCCCCGGACAGGGGGCACGAGCAGTACTTC
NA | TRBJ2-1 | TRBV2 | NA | CARQQGSEQFF | TGTGCCAGGCAACAGGGCAGTGAGCAGTTCTTC
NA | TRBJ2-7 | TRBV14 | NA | CASSQEGQGDEQYF | TGTGCCAGCAGCCAAGAAGGGCAGGGCGACGAGCAGTACTTC
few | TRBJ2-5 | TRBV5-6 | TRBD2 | CASSLPGTSGFQETQYF | TGTGCCAGCAGTCTTCCCGGGACTAGCGGGTTCCAAGAGACCCAGTACTTC
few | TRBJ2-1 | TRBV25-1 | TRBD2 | CASSESFRTSGRLKEQFF | TGTGCCAGCAGTGAAAGTTTCCGGACTAGCGGGAGGCTGAAGGAGCAGTTCTTC
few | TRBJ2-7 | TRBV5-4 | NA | CASSPKSRGVGDEQYF | TGTGCCAGCAGCCCCAAGAGCAGGGGGGTCGGCGACGAGCAGTACTTC
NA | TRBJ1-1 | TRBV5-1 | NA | CASSLGRNTEAFF | TGCGCCAGCAGCTTGGGGAGGAACACTGAAGCTTTCTTT
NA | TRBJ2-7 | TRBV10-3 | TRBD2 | CAISGGEGYEQYF | TGTGCCATCAGTGGAGGGGAGGGCTACGAGCAGTACTTC
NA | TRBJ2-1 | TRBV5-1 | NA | CASSWGRQGGNEQFF | TGCGCCAGCAGCTGGGGTCGTCAGGGAGGCAATGAGCAGTTCTTC
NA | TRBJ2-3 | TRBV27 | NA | CASSGRLAQYF | TGTGCCAGCAGTGGGAGGTTGGCGCAGTATTTT
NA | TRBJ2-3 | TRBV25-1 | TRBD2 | CASSEREFTDTQYF | TGTGCCAGCAGTGAGCGGGAGTTCACAGATACGCAGTATTTT
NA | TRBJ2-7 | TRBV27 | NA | CASSLWSDYSYEQYF | TGTGCCAGCAGTTTATGGTCGGACTACTCCTACGAGCAGTACTTC
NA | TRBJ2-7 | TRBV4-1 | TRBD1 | CASSQRDSPTYEQYF | TGCGCCAGCAGCCAGAGGGACAGCCCAACCTACGAGCAGTACTTC
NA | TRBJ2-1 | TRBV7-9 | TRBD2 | CASKGGIAGTDGYNEQFF | TGTGCCAGCAAGGGGGGAATAGCGGGGACGGACGGGTACAATGAGCAGTTCTTC
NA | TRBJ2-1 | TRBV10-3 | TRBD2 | CATGGTSGDNEQFF | TGTGCGACAGGGGGGACTAGCGGGGACAATGAGCAGTTCTTC
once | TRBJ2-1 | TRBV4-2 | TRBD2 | CASSQPRPLPGLAGYSNEQFF | TGTGCCAGCAGCCAACCTCGTCCCCTTCCGGGACTAGCGGGATATTCCAATGAGCAGTTCTTC
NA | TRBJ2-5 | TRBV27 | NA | CASSLPGAQETQYF | TGTGCCAGCAGTTTACCCGGTGCTCAAGAGACCCAGTACTTC
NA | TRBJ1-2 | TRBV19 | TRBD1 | CASSMRQGAGGYTF | TGTGCCAGTAGTATGCGACAGGGGGCTGGTGGCTACACCTTC
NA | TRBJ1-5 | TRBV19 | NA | CASSIGRDLPQPQHF | TGTGCCAGTAGTATTGGCAGGGATTTGCCTCAGCCCCAGCATTTT
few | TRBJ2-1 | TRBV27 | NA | CASSSRQNSYNEQFF | TGTGCCAGCAGTTCAAGACAGAACTCCTACAATGAGCAGTTCTTC
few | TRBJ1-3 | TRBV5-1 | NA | CASSLAGAPENTIYF | TGCGCCAGCAGCTTGGCCGGAGCCCCCGAGAACACCATATATTTT
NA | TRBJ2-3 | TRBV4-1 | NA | CASSRTPITSRTLDTQYF | TGCGCCAGCAGCCGCACACCGATAACTAGCAGGACATTGGATACGCAGTATTTT
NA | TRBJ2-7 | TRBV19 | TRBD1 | CASSRTGTGGSEQYF | TGTGCCAGTAGTAGGACCGGGACAGGGGGGAGCGAGCAGTACTTC
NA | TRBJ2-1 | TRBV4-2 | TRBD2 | CASSQARTSAYNEQFF | TGTGCCAGCAGCCAAGCAAGGACTAGCGCCTACAATGAGCAGTTCTTC
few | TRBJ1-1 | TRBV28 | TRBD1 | CASTISGRGTEAFF | TGTGCCAGCACCATTTCGGGCAGGGGGACTGAAGCTTTCTTT
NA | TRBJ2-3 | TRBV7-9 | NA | CASSRGSDTQYF | TGTGCCAGCAGCCGCGGGTCAGATACGCAGTATTTT
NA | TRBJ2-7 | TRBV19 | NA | CASRYDIGWEQYF | TGTGCCAGTAGATACGACATTGGTTGGGAGCAGTACTTC
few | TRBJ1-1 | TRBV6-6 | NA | CASSYPRTAWGTEAFF | TGTGCCAGCAGTTACCCTCGGACAGCCTGGGGCACTGAAGCTTTCTTT